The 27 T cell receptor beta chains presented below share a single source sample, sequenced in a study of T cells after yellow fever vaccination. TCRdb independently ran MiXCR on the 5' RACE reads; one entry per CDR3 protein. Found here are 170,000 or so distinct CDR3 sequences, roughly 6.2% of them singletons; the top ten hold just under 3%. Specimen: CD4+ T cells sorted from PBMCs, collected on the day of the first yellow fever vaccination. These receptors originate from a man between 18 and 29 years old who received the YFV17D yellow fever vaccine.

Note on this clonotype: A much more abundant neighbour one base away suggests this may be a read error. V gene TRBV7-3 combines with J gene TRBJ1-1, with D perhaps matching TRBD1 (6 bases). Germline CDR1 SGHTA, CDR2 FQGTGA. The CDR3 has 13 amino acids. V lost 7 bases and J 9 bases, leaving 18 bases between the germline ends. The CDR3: CASKDPGARKAFF. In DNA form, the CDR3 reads TGTGCCAGCAAGGATCCGGGGGCCCGGAAAGCTTTCTTT.

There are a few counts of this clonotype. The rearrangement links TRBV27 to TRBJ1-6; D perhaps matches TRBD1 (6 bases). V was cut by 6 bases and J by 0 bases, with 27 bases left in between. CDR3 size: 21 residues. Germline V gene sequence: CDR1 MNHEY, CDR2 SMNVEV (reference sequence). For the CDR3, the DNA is TGTGCCAGCAGCCCCTTCGAGAGGGGGAATATTGGGAGCTCCTATAATTCACCCCTCCACTTT. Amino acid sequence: CASSPFERGNIGSSYNSPLHF.

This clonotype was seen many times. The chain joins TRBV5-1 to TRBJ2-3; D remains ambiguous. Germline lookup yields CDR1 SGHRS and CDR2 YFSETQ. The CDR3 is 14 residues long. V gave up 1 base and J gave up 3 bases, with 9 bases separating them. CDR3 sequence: CASSLRSATDTQYF. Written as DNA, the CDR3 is TGCGCCAGCAGCTTGCGGTCAGCTACAGATACGCAGTATTTT.

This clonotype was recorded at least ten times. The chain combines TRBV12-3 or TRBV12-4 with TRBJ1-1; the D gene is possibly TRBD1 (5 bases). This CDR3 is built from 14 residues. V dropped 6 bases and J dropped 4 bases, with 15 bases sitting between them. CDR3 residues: CASSRGGWATEAFF. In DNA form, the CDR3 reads TGTGCCAGCAGCCGGGGGGGTTGGGCCACTGAAGCTTTCTTT.

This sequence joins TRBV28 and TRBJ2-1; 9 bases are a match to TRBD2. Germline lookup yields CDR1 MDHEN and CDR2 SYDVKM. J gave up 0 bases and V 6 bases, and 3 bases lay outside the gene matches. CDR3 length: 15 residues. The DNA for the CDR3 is TGTGCCAGCAGGGCGGGGGGGGGCTCCTACAATGAGCAGTTCTTC. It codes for CASRAGGGSYNEQFF.

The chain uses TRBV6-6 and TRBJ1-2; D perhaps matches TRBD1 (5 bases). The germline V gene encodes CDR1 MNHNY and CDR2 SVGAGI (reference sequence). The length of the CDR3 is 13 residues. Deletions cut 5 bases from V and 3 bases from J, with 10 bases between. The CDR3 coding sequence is TGTGCCAGCAGTACCGGGGCAGACTATGGCTACACCTTC. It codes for CASSTGADYGYTF.

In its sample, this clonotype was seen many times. The chain's CDR3 is CASSFSGVVETQYF. The CDR3, as DNA: TGTGCCAGCAGTTTTTCCGGAGTCGTGGAGACCCAGTACTTC. The chain is built from TRBV27 and TRBJ2-5; no firm D call. The CDR3 covers 14 residues. V was pared by 3 bases and J by 5 bases, with 13 bases between. In germline, CDR1 is MNHEY, CDR2 SMNVEV (reference sequence).

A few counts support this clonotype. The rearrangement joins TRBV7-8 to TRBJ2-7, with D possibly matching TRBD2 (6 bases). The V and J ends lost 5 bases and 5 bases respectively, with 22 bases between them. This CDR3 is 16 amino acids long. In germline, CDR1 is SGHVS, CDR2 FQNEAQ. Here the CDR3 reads CASSTTAGNPVHEQYV. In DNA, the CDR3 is TGTGCCAGCAGCACAACTGCGGGAAATCCAGTCCACGAGCAGTACGTC.

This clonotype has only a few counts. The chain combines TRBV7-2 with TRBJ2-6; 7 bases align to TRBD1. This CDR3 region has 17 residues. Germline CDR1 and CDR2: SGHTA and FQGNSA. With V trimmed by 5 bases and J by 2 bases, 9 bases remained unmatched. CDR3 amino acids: CASSPLDRDTGANVLTF. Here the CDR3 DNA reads TGTGCCAGCAGCCCGTTAGACAGGGACACTGGGGCCAACGTCCTGACTTTC.

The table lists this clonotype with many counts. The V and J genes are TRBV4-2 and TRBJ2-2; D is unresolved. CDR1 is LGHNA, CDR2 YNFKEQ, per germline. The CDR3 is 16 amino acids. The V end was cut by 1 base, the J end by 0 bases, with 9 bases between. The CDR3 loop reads CASSQAGGSNTGELFF. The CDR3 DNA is TGTGCCAGCAGCCAAGCGGGCGGATCGAACACCGGGGAGCTGTTTTTT.

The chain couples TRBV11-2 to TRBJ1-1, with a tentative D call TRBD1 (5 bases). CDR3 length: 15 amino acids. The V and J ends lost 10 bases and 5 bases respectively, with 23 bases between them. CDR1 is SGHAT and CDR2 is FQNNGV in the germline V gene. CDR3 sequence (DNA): TGTGCCACTTCCCCGGGGGGGACGGGATGGACTGAAGCTTTCTTT. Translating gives CATSPGGTGWTEAFF.

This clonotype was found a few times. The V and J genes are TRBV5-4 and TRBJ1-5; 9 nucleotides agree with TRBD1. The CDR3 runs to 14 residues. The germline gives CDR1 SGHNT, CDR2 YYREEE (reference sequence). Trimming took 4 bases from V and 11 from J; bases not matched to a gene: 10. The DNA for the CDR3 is TGTGCCAGCAGCGCGGCGGGGGGACAGGGCGCCCAGCATTTT. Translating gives CASSAAGGQGAQHF.

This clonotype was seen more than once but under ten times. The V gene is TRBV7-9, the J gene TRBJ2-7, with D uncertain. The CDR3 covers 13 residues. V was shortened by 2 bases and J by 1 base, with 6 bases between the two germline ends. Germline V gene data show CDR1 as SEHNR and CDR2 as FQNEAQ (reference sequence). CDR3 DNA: TGTGCCAGCAGCTTAAAGCTTTCCTACGAGCAGTACTTC. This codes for CASSLKLSYEQYF. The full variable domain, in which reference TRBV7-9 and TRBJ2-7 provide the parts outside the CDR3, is DTGVSQNPRHKITKRGQNVTFRCDPISEHNRLYWYRQTLGQGPEFLTYFQNEAQLEKSRLLSDRFSAERPKGSFSTLEIQRTEQGDSAMYLCASSLKLSYEQYFGPGTRLTVT.

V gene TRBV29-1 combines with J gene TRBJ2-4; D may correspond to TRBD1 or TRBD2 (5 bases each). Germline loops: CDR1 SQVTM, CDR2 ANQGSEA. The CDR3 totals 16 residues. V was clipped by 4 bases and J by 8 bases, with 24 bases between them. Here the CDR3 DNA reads TGCAGCGTTGTATTAGGGACGGGGAGCGTCCGAGACATTCAGTACTTC. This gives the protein CSVVLGTGSVRDIQYF.

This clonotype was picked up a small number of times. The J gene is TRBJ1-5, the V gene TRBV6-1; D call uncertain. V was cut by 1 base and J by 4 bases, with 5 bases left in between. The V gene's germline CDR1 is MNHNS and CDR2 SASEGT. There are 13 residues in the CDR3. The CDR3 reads CASSEVFNQPQHF. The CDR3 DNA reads TGTGCCAGCAGTGAAGTTTTTAATCAGCCCCAGCATTTT.

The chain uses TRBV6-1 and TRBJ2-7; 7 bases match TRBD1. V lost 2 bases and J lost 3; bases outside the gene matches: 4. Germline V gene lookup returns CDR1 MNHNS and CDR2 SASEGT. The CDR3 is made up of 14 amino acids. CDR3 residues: CASSEQGVLYEQYV. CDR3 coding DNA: TGTGCCAGCAGTGAACAGGGGGTCCTCTACGAGCAGTACGTC.

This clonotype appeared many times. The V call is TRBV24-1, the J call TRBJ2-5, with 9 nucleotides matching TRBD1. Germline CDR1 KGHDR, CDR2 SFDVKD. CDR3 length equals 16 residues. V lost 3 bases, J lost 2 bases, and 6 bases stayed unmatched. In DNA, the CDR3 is TGTGCCACCAGTGATAAGGGACAGGGACGTCAAGAGACCCAGTACTTC. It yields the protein CATSDKGQGRQETQYF.

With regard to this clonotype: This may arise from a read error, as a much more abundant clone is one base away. This chain's CDR3 is CASSVRPNNGELFF. The CDR3 nucleotides read TGTGCCAGCAGCGTGAGACCGAACAACGGGGAGCTGTTTTTT. The rearrangement links TRBV5-6 to TRBJ2-2; no definite D call. This CDR3 contains 14 residues. CDR1 and CDR2 (germline): SGHDT, YYEEEE. The full variable domain, its missing parts supplied by reference TRBV5-6 and TRBJ2-2, is DAGVTQSPTHLIKTRGQQVTLRCSPKSGHDTVSWYQQALGQGPQFIFQYYEEEERQRGNFPDRFSGHQFPNYSSELNVNALLLGDSALYLCASSVRPNNGELFFGEGSRLTVL.

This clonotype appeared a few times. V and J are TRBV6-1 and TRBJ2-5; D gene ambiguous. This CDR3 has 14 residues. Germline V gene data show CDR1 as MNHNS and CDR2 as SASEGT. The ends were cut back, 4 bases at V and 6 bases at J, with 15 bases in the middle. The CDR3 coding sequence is TGTGCCAGCAGTGCGGTGGCCCACTATAAGACCCAGTACTTC. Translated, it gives CASSAVAHYKTQYF.

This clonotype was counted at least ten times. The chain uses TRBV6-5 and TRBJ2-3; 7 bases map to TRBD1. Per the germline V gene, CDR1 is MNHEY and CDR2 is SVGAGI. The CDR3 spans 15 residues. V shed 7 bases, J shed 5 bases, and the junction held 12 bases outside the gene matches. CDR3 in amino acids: CASMGRGTHGDTQYF. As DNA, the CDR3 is TGTGCCAGCATGGGCAGGGGGACACACGGAGATACGCAGTATTTT.

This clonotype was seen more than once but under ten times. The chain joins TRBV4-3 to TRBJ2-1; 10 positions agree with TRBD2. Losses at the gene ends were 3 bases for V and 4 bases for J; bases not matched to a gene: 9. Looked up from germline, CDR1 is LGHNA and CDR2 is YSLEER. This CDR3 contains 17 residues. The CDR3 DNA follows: TGCGCCAGCAGCCAGTTTAGCGGGGGGCCCGCGTACAATGAGCAGTTCTTC. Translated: CASSQFSGGPAYNEQFF.

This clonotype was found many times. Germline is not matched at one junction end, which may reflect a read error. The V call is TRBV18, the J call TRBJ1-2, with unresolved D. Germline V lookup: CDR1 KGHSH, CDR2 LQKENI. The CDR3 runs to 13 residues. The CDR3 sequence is CASSPPGNYGYTF. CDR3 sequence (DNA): TGCGCCAGCAGCCCCCCAGGCAACTATGGCTACACCTTC.

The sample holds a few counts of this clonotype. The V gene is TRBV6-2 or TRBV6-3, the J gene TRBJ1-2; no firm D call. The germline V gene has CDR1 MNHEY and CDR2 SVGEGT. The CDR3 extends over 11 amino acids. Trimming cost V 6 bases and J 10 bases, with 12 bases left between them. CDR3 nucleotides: TGTGCCAGCAGGAGCTCCGGAACCTACACCTTC. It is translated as CASRSSGTYTF.

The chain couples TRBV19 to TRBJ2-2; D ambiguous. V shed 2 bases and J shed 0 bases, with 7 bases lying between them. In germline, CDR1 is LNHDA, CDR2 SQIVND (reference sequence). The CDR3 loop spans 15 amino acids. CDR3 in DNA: TGTGCCAGTAGTATAAGAGCCGCGAACACCGGGGAGCTGTTTTTT. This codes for CASSIRAANTGELFF.

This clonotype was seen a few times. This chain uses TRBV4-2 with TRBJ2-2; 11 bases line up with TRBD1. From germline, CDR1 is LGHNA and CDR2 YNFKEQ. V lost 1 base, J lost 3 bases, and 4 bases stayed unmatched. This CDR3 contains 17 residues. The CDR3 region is CASSQAPGQGDTGELFF. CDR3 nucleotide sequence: TGTGCCAGCAGCCAAGCTCCGGGACAGGGGGACACCGGGGAGCTGTTTTTT.

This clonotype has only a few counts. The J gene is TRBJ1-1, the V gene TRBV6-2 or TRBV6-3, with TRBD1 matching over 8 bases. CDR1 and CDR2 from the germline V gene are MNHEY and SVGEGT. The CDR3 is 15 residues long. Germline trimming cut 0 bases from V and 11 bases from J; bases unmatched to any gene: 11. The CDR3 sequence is CASSYSNVGQGAAFF. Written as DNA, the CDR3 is TGTGCCAGCAGTTACTCGAATGTAGGCCAGGGGGCCGCTTTCTTT.

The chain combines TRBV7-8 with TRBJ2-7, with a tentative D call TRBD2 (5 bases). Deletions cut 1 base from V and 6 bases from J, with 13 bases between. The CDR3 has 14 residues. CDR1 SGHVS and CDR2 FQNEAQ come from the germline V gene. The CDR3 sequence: CASSLEEAYGEQYV. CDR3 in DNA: TGTGCCAGCAGCTTAGAGGAGGCATACGGCGAGCAGTACGTC.